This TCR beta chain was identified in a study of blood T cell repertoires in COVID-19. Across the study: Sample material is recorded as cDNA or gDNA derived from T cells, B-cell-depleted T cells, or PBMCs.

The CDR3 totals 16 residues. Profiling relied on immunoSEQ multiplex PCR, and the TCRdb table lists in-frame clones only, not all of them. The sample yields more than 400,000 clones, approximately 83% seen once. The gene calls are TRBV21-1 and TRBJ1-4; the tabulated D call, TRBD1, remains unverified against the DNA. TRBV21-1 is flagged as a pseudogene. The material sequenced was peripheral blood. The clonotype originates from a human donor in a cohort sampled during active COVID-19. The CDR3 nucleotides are TGTGCCAGCATCTACCGGGGGGGACAGGGGGAAGAAAAACTGTTTTTT. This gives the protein CASIYRGGQGEEKLFF.